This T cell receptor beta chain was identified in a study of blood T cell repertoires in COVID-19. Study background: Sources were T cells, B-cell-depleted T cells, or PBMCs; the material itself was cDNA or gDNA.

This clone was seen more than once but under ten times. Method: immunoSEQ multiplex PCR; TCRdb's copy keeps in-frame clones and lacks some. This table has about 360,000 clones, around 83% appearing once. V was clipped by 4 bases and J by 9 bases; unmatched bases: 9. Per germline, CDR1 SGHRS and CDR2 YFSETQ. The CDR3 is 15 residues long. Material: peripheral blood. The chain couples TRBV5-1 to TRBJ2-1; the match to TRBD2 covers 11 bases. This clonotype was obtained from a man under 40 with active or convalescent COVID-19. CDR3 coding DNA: TGCGCCAGCAGCGCGGGTAGCGGGAGGGCCAGTGAGCAGTTCTTC. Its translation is CASSAGSGRASEQFF.